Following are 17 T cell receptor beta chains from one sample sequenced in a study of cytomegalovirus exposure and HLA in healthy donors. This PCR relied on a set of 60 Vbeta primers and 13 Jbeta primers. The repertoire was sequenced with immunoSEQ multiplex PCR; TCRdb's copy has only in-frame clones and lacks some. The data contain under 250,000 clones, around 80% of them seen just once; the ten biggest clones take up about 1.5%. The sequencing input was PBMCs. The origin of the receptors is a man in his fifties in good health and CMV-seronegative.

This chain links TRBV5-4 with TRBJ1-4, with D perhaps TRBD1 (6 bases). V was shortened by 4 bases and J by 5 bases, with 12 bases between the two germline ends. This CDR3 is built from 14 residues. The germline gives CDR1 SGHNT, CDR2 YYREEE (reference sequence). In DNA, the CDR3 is TGTGCCAGCAGCCTAGGACAGCAAAATGAAAAACTGTTTTTT. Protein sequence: CASSLGQQNEKLFF.

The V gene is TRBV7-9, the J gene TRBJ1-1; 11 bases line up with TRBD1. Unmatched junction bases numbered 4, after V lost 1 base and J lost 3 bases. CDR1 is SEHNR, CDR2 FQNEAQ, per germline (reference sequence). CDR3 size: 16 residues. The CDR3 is CASSLGGTGGYTEAFF. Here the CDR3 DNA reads TGTGCCAGCAGCTTAGGCGGGACAGGGGGTTACACTGAAGCTTTCTTT.

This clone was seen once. The CDR3 reads CASRARGLTEAFF. In DNA form, the CDR3 reads TGTGCCAGCCGAGCGAGGGGGCTCACTGAAGCTTTCTTT. V and J are TRBV6-5 and TRBJ1-1, with 7 nucleotides matching TRBD1. Germline CDR1 MNHEY, CDR2 SVGAGI. CDR3 size: 13 residues. Trimming at V came to 8 bases and at J to 4 bases, leaving 7 bases not matched to a gene.

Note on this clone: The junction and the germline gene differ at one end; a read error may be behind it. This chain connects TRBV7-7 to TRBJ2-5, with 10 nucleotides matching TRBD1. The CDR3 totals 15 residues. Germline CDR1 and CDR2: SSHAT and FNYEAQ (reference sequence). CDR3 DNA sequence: TGTGCTAGCAGTCGGACAGGGGGGTCGAGGGAGACCCAGTACTTC. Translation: CASSRTGGSRETQYF.

CDR3 DNA sequence: TGTGCCAGCAGCTATACAGGGGGCCGACGGGGCAATCAGCCCCAGCATTTT. It encodes CASSYTGGRRGNQPQHF. The rearrangement uses TRBV28 and TRBJ1-5; TRBD1 aligns across 9 bases. Germline CDR1 and CDR2: MDHEN and SYDVKM. The trim removed 6 bases at V and 2 bases at J, leaving 11 bases unmatched. The CDR3 spans 17 residues.

The CDR3 region has the DNA TGTGCCACCAGCAGACCGGGACTAGCGTCAATTGGTGGGACCGGGGAGCTGTTTTTT. Residues: CATSRPGLASIGGTGELFF. V gene TRBV15 combines with J gene TRBJ2-2; 10 bases map to TRBD2. Per germline, CDR1 LNHNV and CDR2 YYDKDF (reference sequence). The CDR3 consists of 19 residues. With V trimmed by 2 bases and J by 5 bases, 14 bases remained unmatched.

The CDR3 DNA follows: TGCGCCAGCAGCTTTAAAGAGACCCAGTACTTC. Translation gives CASSFKETQYF. The chain combines TRBV5-1 with TRBJ2-5; D remains ambiguous. Germline loops: CDR1 SGHRS, CDR2 YFSETQ. This CDR3 comprises 11 residues. V was trimmed by 2 bases and J by 3 bases, leaving 2 bases between them.

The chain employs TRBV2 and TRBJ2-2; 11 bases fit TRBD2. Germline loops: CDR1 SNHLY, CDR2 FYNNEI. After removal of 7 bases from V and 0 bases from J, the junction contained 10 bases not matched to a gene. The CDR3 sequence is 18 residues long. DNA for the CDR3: TGTGCCAGCATTCTAGCGGGAGGAGGTAGGGCGAACACCGGGGAGCTGTTTTTT. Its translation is CASILAGGGRANTGELFF.

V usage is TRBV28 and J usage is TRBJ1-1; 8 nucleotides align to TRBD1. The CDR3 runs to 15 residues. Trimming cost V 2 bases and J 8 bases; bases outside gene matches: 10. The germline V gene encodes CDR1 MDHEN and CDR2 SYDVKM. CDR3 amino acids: CASSLQFGTGIEAFF. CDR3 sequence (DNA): TGTGCCAGCAGTTTACAATTCGGGACAGGAATCGAAGCTTTCTTT.

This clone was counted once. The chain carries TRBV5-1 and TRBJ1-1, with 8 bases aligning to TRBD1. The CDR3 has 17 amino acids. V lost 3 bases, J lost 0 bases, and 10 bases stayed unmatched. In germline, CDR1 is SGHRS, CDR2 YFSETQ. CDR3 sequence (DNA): TGCGCCAGCAGCTACCGGGACAGGACAGGATTGAACACTGAAGCTTTCTTT. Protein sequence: CASSYRDRTGLNTEAFF.

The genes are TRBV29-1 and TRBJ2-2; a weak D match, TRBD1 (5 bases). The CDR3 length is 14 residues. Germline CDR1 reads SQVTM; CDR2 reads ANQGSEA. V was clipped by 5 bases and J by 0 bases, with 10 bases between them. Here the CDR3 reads CSVRTSANTGELFF. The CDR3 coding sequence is TGCAGCGTTCGGACAAGTGCGAACACCGGGGAGCTGTTTTTT.

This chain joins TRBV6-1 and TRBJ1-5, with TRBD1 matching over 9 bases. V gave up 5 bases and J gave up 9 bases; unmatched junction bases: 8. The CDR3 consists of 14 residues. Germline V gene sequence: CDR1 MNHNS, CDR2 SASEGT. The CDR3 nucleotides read TGTGCCAGCAGTTCCCGTTGGGGACAGGGGCCCCAGCATTTT. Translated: CASSSRWGQGPQHF.

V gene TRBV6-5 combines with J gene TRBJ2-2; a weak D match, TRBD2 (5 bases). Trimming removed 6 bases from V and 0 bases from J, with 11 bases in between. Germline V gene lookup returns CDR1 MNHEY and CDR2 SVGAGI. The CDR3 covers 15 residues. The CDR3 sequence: CASSPGTSNTGELFF. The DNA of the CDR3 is TGTGCCAGCAGCCCGGGAACCTCGAACACCGGGGAGCTGTTTTTT.

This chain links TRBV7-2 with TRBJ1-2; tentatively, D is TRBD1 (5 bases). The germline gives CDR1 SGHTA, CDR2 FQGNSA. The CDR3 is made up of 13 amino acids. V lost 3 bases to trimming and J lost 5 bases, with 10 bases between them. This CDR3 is CASSFQGTYGYTF. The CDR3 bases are TGTGCCAGCAGCTTTCAGGGAACTTATGGCTACACCTTC. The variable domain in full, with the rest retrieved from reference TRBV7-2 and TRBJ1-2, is GAGVSQSPSNKVTEKGKDVELRCDPISGHTALYWYRQSLGQGLEFLIYFQGNSAPDKSGLPSDRFSAERTGGSVSTLTIQRTQQEDSAVYLCASSFQGTYGYTFGSGTRLTVV.

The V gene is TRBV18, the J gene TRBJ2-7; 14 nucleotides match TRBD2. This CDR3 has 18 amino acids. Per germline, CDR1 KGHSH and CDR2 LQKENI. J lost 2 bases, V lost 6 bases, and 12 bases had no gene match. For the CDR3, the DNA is TGTGCCAGCTCTTACCTAAGACTAGCGGGAGGGCCTCCCTACGAGCAGTACTTC. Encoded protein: CASSYLRLAGGPPYEQYF. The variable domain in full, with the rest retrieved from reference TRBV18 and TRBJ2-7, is NAGVMQNPRHLVRRRGQEARLRCSPMKGHSHVYWYRQLPEEGLKFMVYLQKENIIDESGMPKERFSAEFPKEGPSILRIQQVVRGDSAAYFCASSYLRLAGGPPYEQYFGPGTRLTVT.

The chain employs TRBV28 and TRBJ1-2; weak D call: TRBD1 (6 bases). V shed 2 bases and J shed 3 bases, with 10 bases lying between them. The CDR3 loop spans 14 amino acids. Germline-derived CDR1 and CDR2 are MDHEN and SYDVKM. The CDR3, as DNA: TGTGCCAGCAGTTTAAGTCAGGGGCACTATGGCTACACCTTC. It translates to CASSLSQGHYGYTF.

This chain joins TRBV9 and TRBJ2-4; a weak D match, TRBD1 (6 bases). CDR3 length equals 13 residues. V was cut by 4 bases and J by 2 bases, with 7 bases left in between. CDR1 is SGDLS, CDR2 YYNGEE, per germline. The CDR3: CASSRGTKNIQYF. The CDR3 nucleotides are TGTGCCAGCAGCAGGGGGACCAAAAACATTCAGTACTTC. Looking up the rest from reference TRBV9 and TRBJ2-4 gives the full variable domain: DSGVTQTPKHLITATGQRVTLRCSPRSGDLSVYWYQQSLDQGLQFLIQYYNGEERAKGNILERFSAQQFPDLHSELNLSSLELGDSALYFCASSRGTKNIQYFGAGTRLSVL.